Listed below are T cell receptor beta chains from one sample, sequenced in a study of T cell responses to AZD1222 COVID-19 vaccine. Profiling relied on immunoSEQ multiplex PCR, and the TCRdb table lists in-frame clones only, not all of them. The sample contains some 180,000 clones, 80% to 95% of which appear only once. The sequencing used peripheral blood, collected on day 0 of AZD1222 vaccination. The receptors originated from an adult in good health. Each CDR3 is given with its conserved first and last residue. The D gene is left open where the match is weak. Expanded clones are given a class, and other clones once, few, many or no size at all.

D	V	J	size	CDR3	DNA
NA	TRBV9	TRBJ1-2	NA	CASSVGEERNYGYTF	TGTGCCAGCAGCGTAGGGGAGGAGCGTAACTATGGCTACACCTTC
NA	TRBV6-5	TRBJ1-2	few	CASMSGPYGYTF	TGTGCCAGCATGTCAGGCCCCTATGGCTACACCTTC
TRBD1	TRBV7-2	TRBJ1-6	NA	CASSAGTGTSPLHF	TGTGCCAGCAGCGCCGGGACAGGGACTTCACCCCTCCACTTT
NA	TRBV2	TRBJ1-2	NA	CASGMTLVLDYGYTF	TGTGCCAGCGGTATGACTCTGGTTTTAGACTATGGCTACACCTTC
NA	TRBV10-3	TRBJ1-5	NA	CAINAGSTGQPQHF	TGTGCCATCAACGCTGGGTCCACGGGTCAGCCCCAGCATTTT
NA	TRBV11-2	TRBJ1-1	NA	CASSLEALMNTEAFF	TGTGCCAGCAGCTTAGAAGCATTAATGAACACTGAAGCTTTCTTT
TRBD2	TRBV7-6	TRBJ2-5	NA	CASILLPQREGLGGETQYF	TGTGCCAGCATCCTTTTACCCCAGAGGGAGGGCCTGGGGGGAGAGACCCAGTACTTC
NA	TRBV15	TRBJ2-7	NA	CATSFLSSYEQYF	TGTGCCACCAGCTTTCTGAGCTCCTACGAGCAGTACTTC
TRBD1	TRBV6-6	TRBJ2-7	NA	CASVGQDSYEQYF	TGTGCCAGTGTGGGACAGGACTCCTACGAGCAGTACTTC
NA	TRBV27	TRBJ1-6	NA	CASSTRREVDSPLHF	TGTGCCAGCAGTACCCGACGGGAGGTTGATTCACCCCTCCACTTT
NA	TRBV14	TRBJ2-2	NA	CASSQYGVAGELFF	TGTGCCAGCAGCCAATACGGGGTGGCCGGGGAGCTGTTTTTT
TRBD1	TRBV28	TRBJ1-2	NA	CASSFLQGAWYGYTF	TGTGCCAGCAGTTTCTTACAGGGGGCTTGGTATGGCTACACCTTC